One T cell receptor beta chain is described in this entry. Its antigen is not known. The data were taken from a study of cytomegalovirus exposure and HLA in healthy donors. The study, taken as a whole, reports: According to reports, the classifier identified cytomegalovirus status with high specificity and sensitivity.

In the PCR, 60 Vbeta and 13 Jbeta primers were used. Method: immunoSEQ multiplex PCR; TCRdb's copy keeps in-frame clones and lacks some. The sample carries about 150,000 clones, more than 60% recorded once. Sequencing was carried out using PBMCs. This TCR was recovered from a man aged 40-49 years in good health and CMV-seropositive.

The CDR3 DNA reads TGCAGCGTCCTCAGTCTCGCTACGGGTGAAGCTTTCTTT. This codes for CSVLSLATGEAFF. This chain links TRBV29-1 with TRBJ1-1; D gene uncertain. In germline, CDR1 is SQVTM, CDR2 ANQGSEA. V lost 6 bases, J lost 7 bases, and 18 bases lay in between. The CDR3 extends over 13 amino acids.